Below are 6 T cell receptor beta chains sequenced from a single sample in a study of shared clonotypes between healthy human individuals. This table comes from immunoSEQ multiplex PCR, and its TCRdb copy is limited to in-frame clones, with some not included. The sample yields 330,000 or so clones, approximately 79% seen once. Sequencing was carried out using memory CD4+ T cells sorted from blood. Subset in this sample: CD45RA-negative fraction. The receptors come from a man aged 30 to 39 in good health.

CDR3 protein: CASSSTARVYINQPQHF. In DNA, the CDR3 is TGTGCCAGCAGTTCTACGGCCAGGGTGTATATCAATCAGCCCCAGCATTTT. The V gene is TRBV28, the J gene TRBJ1-5; possible D gene TRBD1, 5 bases. The CDR3 runs to 17 residues. Trimming pared 4 bases from V and 3 bases from J, leaving 19 bases between. Germline V CDR1 and CDR2: MDHEN, SYDVKM.

This clone was counted once. V usage is TRBV18 and J usage is TRBJ2-7; perhaps D is TRBD1 or TRBD2 (6 bases each). V lost 3 bases to trimming and J lost 2 bases, with 11 bases between them. CDR3 size: 14 residues. The germline gives CDR1 KGHSH, CDR2 LQKENI. The CDR3 coding sequence is TGTGCCAGCTCACCCAACCGGGGGCCCTACGAGCAGTACTTC. Translating gives CASSPNRGPYEQYF.

This chain links TRBV10-3 with TRBJ2-1, with 15 bases lining up with TRBD2. Germline V gene lookup returns CDR1 ENHRY and CDR2 SYGVKD. The CDR3 spans 17 residues. The V segment lost 4 bases and the J segment 3 bases; nucleotides outside the gene matches: 4. The CDR3 DNA follows: TGTGCCATCAGTGCCGGACTAGCGGGAGGGTTCTACAATGAGCAGTTCTTC. It codes for CAISAGLAGGFYNEQFF.

The chain combines TRBV25-1 with TRBJ2-5, with 11 positions matching TRBD2. Losses at the gene ends were 3 bases for V and 2 bases for J; bases not matched to a gene: 8. The germline gives CDR1 MGHDK, CDR2 SYGVNS. The CDR3 spans 17 residues. CDR3 in DNA: TGTGCCAGCAGTGATAACCGACTAGCGGGGTTACAAGAGACCCAGTACTTC. It yields the protein CASSDNRLAGLQETQYF. The complete variable domain, with remaining parts taken from reference TRBV25-1 and TRBJ2-5, reads EADIYQTPRYLVIGTGKKITLECSQTMGHDKMYWYQQDPGMELHLIHYSYGVNSTEKGDLSSESTVSRIRTEHFPLTLESARPSHTSQYLCASSDNRLAGLQETQYFGPGTRLLVL.

The CDR3: CASSDSLRERYNEQFF. In nucleotides, the CDR3 is TGTGCCAGCAGTGACAGTCTTCGGGAGAGGTACAATGAGCAGTTCTTC. The chain employs TRBV25-1 and TRBJ2-1, with D possibly matching TRBD2 (6 bases). V shed 3 bases and J shed 4 bases, with 16 bases lying between them. The germline gives CDR1 MGHDK, CDR2 SYGVNS. This CDR3 contains 16 residues.

Only a few counts were recorded for this clone. The chain joins TRBV2 to TRBJ1-1, with D unresolved. V was pared by 9 bases and J by 0 bases, with 8 bases between. Per the germline V gene, CDR1 is SNHLY and CDR2 is FYNNEI. The CDR3 length is 12 residues. DNA for the CDR3: TGTGCCAGAGGAGTTATGAACACTGAAGCTTTCTTT. It is translated as CARGVMNTEAFF.